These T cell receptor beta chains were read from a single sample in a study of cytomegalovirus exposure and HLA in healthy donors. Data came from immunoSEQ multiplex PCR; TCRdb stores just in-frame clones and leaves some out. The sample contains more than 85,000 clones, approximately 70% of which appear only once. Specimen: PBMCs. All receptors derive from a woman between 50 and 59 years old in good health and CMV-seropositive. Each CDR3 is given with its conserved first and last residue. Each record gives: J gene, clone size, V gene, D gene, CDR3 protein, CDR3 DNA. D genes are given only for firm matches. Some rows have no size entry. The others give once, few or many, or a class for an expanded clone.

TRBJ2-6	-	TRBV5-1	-	CAPGIGTPTLCSGANVLTF	TGCGCCCCCGGGATAGGGACTCCAACTTTGTGCTCTGGGGCCAACGTCCTGACTTTC
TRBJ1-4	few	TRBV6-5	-	CASSSGYGGSDEKLFF	TGTGCCAGCAGTTCAGGGTACGGTGGTAGTGATGAAAAACTGTTTTTT
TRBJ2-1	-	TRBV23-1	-	CARPREPPPHEQFF	TGCGCCAGGCCCCGGGAGCCTCCCCCCCATGAGCAGTTCTTC
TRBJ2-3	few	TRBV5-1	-	CASSLDRVSTDTQYF	TGCGCCAGCAGCTTGGACAGGGTTAGCACAGATACGCAGTATTTT
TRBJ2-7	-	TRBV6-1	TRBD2	CASSNGRVAYEQYF	TGTGCTAGCAGTAACGGGAGGGTAGCCTACGAGCAGTACTTC
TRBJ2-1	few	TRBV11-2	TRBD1	CASSLVVRDRGLNEQFF	TGTGCCAGCAGCTTAGTAGTCCGGGACAGGGGATTGAATGAGCAGTTCTTC
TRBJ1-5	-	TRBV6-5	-	CASSPDRHNQPQHF	TGTGCCAGCAGCCCGGACAGACACAATCAGCCCCAGCATTTT
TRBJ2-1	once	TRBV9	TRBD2	CASSVGGRGLNEQFF	TGTGCCAGCAGCGTAGGGGGGAGGGGCCTCAATGAGCAGTTCTTC
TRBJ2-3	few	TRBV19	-	CASSIPGRGTDTQYF	TGTGCCAGTAGTATTCCCGGTCGGGGGACAGATACGCAGTATTTT
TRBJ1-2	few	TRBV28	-	CASSPTPTGTNYGYTF	TGTGCCAGCAGTCCTACCCCCACAGGGACCAACTATGGCTACACCTTC
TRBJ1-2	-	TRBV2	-	CASTGHFGYTF	TGTGCCAGCACTGGACACTTTGGCTACACCTTC
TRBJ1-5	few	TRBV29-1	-	CSVSRGINQPQHF	TGCAGCGTTTCCCGAGGGATTAATCAGCCCCAGCATTTT
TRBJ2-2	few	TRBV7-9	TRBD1	CASSSTGGKLFF	TGTGCCAGCAGCTCAACAGGGGGCAAGCTGTTTTTT
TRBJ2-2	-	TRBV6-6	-	CASTPFDTGELFF	TGTGCCAGCACCCCCTTCGACACCGGGGAGCTGTTTTTT
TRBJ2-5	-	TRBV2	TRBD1	CASSGFGTGTGTGETQYF	TGTGCCAGCAGTGGCTTCGGGACCGGGACAGGGACAGGGGAGACCCAGTACTTC
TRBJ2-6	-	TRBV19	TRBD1	CASSIGDREANVLTF	TGTGCCAGTAGTATAGGTGACAGGGAGGCCAACGTCCTGACTTTC
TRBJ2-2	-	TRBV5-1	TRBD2	CASINSGSSTGELFF	TGCGCCAGCATAAACAGCGGGAGTTCGACCGGGGAGCTGTTTTTT
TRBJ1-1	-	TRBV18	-	CASSLGGNTEAFF	TGTGCCAGCTCACTAGGGGGGAACACTGAAGCTTTCTTT
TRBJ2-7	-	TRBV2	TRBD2	CASSAPRDYYEQYF	TGTGCCAGCAGTGCCCCGAGGGACTACTACGAGCAGTACTTC
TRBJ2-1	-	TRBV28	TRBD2	CASTPPGGAYNEQFF	TGTGCCAGCACCCCTCCGGGAGGGGCCTACAATGAGCAGTTCTTC
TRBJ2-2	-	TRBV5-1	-	CASSFRGSNTGELFF	TGCGCCAGCAGCTTCCGGGGGAGTAACACCGGGGAGCTGTTTTTT
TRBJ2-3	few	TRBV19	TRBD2	CASSPGSGRGAQYF	TGTGCCAGCTCCCCGGGGAGCGGGAGAGGTGCGCAGTATTTT
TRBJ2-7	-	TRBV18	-	CASKSDSPDEQYF	TGTGCCAGCAAATCAGACTCCCCCGACGAGCAGTACTTC
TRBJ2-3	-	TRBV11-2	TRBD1	CASRTRGTGPPDTQYF	TGTGCCAGCAGAACTCGGGGGACAGGGCCCCCAGATACGCAGTATTTT